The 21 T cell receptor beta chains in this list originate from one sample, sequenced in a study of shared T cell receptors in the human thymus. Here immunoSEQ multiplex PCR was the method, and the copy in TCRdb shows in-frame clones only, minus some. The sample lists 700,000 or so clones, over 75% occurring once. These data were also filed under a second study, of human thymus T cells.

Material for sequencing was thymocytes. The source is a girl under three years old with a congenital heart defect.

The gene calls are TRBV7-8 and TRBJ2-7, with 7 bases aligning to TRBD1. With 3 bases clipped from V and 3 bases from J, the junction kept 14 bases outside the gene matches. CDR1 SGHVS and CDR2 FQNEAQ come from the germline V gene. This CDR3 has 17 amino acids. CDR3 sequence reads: CASSLPPVRDSFYEQYF. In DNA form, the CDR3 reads TGTGCCAGCAGCTTGCCCCCCGTCCGGGACAGTTTCTACGAGCAGTACTTC. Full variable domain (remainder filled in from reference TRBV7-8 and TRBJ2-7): GAGVSQSPRYKVAKRGQDVALRCDPISGHVSLFWYQQALGQGPEFLTYFQNEAQLDKSGLPSDRFFAERPEGSVSTLKIQRTQQEDSAVYLCASSLPPVRDSFYEQYFGPGTRLTVT.

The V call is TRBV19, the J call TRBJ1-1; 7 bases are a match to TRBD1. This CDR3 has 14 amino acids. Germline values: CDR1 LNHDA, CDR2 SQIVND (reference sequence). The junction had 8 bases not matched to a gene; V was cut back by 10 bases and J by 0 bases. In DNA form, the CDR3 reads TGTGCCACCAGGGGGGTGCCCGTGAACACTGAAGCTTTCTTT. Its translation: CATRGVPVNTEAFF.

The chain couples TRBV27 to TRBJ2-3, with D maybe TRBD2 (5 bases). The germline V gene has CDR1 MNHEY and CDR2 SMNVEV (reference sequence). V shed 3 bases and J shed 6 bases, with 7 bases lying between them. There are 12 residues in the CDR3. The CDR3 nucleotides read TGTGCCAGCAGTTTTAGAGGGGATACGCAGTATTTT. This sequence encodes CASSFRGDTQYF.

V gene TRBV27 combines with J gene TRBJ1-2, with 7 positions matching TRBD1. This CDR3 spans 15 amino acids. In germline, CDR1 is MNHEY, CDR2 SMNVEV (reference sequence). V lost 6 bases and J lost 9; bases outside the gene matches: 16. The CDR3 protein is CASRPKGAKEKSYTF. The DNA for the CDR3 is TGTGCCAGCAGACCCAAGGGGGCAAAAGAAAAAAGCTACACCTTC.

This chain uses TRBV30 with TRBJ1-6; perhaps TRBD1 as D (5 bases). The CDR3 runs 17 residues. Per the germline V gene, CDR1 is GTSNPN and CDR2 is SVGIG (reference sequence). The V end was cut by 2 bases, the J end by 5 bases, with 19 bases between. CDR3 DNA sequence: TGTGCCTGGAGTCTTTACAGGAACCGGGTGGATAATTCACCCCTCCACTTT. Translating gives CAWSLYRNRVDNSPLHF.

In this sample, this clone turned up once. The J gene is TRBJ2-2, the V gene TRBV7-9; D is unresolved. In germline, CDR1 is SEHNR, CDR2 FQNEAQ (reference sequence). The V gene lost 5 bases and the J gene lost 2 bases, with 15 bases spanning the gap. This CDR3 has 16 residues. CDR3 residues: CASSHHREINTGELFF. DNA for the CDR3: TGTGCCAGCAGCCATCACCGAGAAATAAACACCGGGGAGCTGTTTTTT.

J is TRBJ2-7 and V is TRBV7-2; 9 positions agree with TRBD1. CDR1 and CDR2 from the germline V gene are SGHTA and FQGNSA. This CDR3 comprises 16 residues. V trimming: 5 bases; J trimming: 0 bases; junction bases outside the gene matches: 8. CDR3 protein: CASSTPRDRDSYEQYF. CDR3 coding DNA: TGTGCCAGCAGCACCCCTAGGGACAGGGACTCCTACGAGCAGTACTTC.

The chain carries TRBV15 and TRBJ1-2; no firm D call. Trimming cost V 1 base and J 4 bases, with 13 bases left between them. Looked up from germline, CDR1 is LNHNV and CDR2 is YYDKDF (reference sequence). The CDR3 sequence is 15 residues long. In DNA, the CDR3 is TGTGCCACCAGCAGAGCCCCCCCCCTAGGCTATGGCTACACCTTC. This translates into CATSRAPPLGYGYTF.

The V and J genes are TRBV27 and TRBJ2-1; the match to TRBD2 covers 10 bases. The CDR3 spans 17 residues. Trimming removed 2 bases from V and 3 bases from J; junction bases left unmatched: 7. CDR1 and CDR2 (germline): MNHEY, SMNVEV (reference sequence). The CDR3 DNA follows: TGTGCCAGCAGTTTAGAGAAGGGACTAGCGCTCTACAATGAGCAGTTCTTC. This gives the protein CASSLEKGLALYNEQFF.

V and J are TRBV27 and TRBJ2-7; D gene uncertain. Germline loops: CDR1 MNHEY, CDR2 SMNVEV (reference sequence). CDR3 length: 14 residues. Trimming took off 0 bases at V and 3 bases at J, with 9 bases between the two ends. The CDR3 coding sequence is TGTGCCAGCAGTTTATCCCTAGTGGGCTACGAGCAGTACTTC. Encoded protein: CASSLSLVGYEQYF.

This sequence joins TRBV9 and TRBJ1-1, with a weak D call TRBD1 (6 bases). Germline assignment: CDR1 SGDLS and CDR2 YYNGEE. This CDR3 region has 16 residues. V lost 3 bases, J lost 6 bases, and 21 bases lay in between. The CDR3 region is CASSARGGAGDPEAFF. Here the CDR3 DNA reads TGTGCCAGCAGCGCCCGGGGGGGGGCAGGGGACCCTGAAGCTTTCTTT.

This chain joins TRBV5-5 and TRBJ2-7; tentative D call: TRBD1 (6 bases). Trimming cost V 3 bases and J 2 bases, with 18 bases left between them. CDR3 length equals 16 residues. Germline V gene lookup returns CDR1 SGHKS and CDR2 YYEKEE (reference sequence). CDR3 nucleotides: TGTGCCAGCAGCTGGGGCTTGGGGGCGTTGACCTACGAGCAGTACTTC. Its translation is CASSWGLGALTYEQYF.

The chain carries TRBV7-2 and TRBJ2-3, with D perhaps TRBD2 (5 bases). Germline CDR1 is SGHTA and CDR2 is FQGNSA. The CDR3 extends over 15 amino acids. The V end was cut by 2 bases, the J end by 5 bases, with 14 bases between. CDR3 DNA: TGTGCCAGCAGCTTAACCGGGAAGAAGGGAGATACGCAGTATTTT. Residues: CASSLTGKKGDTQYF.

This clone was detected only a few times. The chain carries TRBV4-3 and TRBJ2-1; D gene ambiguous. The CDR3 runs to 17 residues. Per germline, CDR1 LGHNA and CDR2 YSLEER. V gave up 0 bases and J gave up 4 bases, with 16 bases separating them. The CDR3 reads CASSQDIRPPRYNEQFF. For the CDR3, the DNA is TGCGCCAGCAGCCAAGATATCAGGCCACCCCGTTACAATGAGCAGTTCTTC.

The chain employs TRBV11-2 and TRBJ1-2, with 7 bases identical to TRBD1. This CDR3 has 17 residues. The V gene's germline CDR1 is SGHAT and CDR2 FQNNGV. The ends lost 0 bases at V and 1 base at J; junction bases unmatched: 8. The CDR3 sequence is CASSLEADRDDNYGYTF. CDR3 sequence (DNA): TGTGCCAGCAGCTTAGAAGCCGACAGGGATGATAACTATGGCTACACCTTC.

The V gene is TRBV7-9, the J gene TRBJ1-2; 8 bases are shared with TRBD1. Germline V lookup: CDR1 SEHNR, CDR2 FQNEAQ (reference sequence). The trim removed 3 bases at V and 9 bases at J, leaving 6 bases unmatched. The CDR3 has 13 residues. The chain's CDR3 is CASSFDRGVRYTF. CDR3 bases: TGTGCCAGCAGCTTCGACAGGGGTGTGCGCTACACCTTC.

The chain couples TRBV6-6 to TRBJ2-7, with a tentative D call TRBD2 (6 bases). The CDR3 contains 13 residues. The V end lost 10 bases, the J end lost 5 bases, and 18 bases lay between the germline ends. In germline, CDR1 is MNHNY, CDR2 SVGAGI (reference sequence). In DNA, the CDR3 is TGTGCCACCTCCACGGGGCAGCGGGACGAGCAGTACTTC. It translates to CATSTGQRDEQYF.

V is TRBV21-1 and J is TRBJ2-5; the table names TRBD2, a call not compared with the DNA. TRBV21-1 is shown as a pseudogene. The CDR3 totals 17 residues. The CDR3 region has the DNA TGTGCCAGCAGCAATATCGGCTTTGGTGGCGGGGGAGAGACCCAGTACTTC. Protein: CASSNIGFGGGGETQYF.

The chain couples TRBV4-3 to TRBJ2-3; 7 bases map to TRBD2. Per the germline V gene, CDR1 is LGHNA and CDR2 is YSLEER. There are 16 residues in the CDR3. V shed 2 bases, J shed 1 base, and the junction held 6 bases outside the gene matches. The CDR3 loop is CASSQSPREGTDTQYF. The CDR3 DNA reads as TGCGCCAGCAGCCAATCCCCACGGGAGGGCACAGATACGCAGTATTTT.

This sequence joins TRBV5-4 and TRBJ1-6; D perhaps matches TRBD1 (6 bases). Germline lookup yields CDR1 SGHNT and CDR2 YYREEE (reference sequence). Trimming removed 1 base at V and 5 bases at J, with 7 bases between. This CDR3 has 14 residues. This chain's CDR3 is CASSLRQDNSPLHF. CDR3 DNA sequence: TGTGCCAGCAGCTTGAGACAGGATAATTCACCCCTCCACTTT.

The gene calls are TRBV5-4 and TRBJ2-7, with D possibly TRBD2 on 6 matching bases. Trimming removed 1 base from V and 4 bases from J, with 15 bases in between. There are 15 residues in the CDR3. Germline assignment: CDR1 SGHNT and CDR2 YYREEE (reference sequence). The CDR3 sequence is CASSLYRDSIYEQYF. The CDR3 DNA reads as TGTGCCAGCAGCTTGTACCGGGACTCGATATACGAGCAGTACTTC.